These 3 T cell receptor beta chains share one sample of origin, sequenced in a study of CXCR3-negative and CXCR3-positive naive CD8 T cells. In preparing the TRB cDNA libraries, 5' RACE with UMI labels was used. No DNA is given; TCRdb re-called the 5' RACE reads and lists each CDR3 protein once. Its table lists about 41,000 distinct CDR3 sequences. Source material: naive CXCR3- CD8+ T cells from blood. The subset here: CD45RO-CCR7+CD27+CD95- naive CD8+ T cells lacking CXCR3 (TNR3-). The source of these receptors is a human donor in good health. Some clones in this sample may be carry-over from other donors' samples.

The V gene is TRBV9, the J gene TRBJ2-7. The CDR3 length is 15 residues. Germline CDR1 SGDLS, CDR2 YYNGEE. The CDR3 is CASSDSPYGEHEQYF.

The chain is built from TRBV19 and TRBJ2-7; TCRdb picks TRBD1, but there is no DNA to check that call. CDR3 size: 18 residues. The germline V gene has CDR1 LNHDA and CDR2 SQIVND (reference sequence). This CDR3 reads CASSIGINGQRISYEQYF.

The J gene is TRBJ2-1, the V gene TRBV21-1; the TCRdb D gene call, TRBD1, has no DNA to confirm it. TRBV21-1 counts as a pseudogene. The CDR3 length is 18 residues. CDR3 in amino acids: CASSKVHTGQGSYNEQFF.